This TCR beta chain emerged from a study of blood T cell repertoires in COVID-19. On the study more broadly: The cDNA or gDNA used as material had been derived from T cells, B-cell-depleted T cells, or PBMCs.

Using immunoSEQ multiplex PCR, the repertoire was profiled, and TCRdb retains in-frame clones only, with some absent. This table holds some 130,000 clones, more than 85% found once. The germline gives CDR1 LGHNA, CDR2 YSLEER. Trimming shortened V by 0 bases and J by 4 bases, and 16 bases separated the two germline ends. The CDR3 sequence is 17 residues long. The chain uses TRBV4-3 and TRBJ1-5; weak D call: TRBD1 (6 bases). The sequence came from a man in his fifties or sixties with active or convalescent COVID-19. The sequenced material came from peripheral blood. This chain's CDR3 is CASSQDFGEGGNQPQHF. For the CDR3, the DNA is TGCGCCAGCAGCCAAGATTTCGGGGAGGGGGGGAATCAGCCCCAGCATTTT.